This T cell receptor (beta chain) was captured by sequencing in a study of cytomegalovirus exposure and HLA in healthy donors. Amplification used 60 Vbeta primers and 13 Jbeta primers. Method: immunoSEQ multiplex PCR; TCRdb's copy keeps in-frame clones and lacks some. In the table there are tens of thousands of clones, roughly three quarters of which are singletons. Germline V lookup: CDR1 MDHEN, CDR2 SYDVKM. The CDR3 spans 17 residues. V trimming: 6 bases; J trimming: 6 bases; junction bases outside the gene matches: 17. The chain uses TRBV28 and TRBJ1-5; 7 positions match TRBD1. The sequencing input was PBMCs. The source is a man aged 30 to 45 in good health and CMV-seronegative. Written as DNA, the CDR3 is TGTGCCAGCAGGACCGAATGGGCGCAGGGGGTGGGTCAGCCCCAGCATTTT. The encoded protein is CASRTEWAQGVGQPQHF.